Listed below are T cell receptor beta chains from one sample, sequenced in a study of shared clonotypes between healthy human individuals. Here immunoSEQ multiplex PCR was the method, and the copy in TCRdb shows in-frame clones only, minus some. The data show roughly 1.4 million clones, 98% to 99% seen once. The sample consisted of naive CD4+ T cells sorted from blood. The origin of the receptors is a young man in good health. CDR3s include the opening cysteine and the closing phenylalanine or tryptophan. The order of the fields is CDR3 DNA, CDR3 protein, J gene, clone size, V gene, D gene. D genes are given only for firm matches. Clone size is not always given. Where it is, it says once, few, many or a class for expanded clones.

CDR3 DNA: TGCGCCAGCATGCGACAATTGATCGACACTGAAGCTTTCTTT
CDR3 protein: CASMRQLIDTEAFF
J gene: TRBJ1-1
clone size: .
V gene: TRBV10-2
D gene: .

CDR3 DNA: TGTGCCAGCAGCCCCCCAGCCAACGAGCAGTACTTC
CDR3 protein: CASSPPANEQYF
J gene: TRBJ2-7
clone size: .
V gene: TRBV5-5
D gene: .

CDR3 DNA: TGTGCCAGCAGCTTATCCCTGGACAGGGGCAATGAGCAGTTCTTC
CDR3 protein: CASSLSLDRGNEQFF
J gene: TRBJ2-1
clone size: .
V gene: TRBV7-8
D gene: TRBD1

CDR3 DNA: TGTGCCAGCAGCTTCATGGGGGAGCGGTTCACAGATACGCAGTATTTT
CDR3 protein: CASSFMGERFTDTQYF
J gene: TRBJ2-3
clone size: .
V gene: TRBV5-4
D gene: .

CDR3 DNA: TGTGCCAGCAGTTCCCCCCCCGGAAGGAACACTGAAGCTTTCTTT
CDR3 protein: CASSSPPGRNTEAFF
J gene: TRBJ1-1
clone size: once
V gene: TRBV6-5
D gene: .

CDR3 DNA: TGTGCCAGCAGTTGGACCACAGAGGCGCAGTTCTTC
CDR3 protein: CASSWTTEAQFF
J gene: TRBJ2-1
clone size: .
V gene: TRBV27
D gene: .

CDR3 DNA: TGTGCCAGCAGTTTAAAAGCAAACCTTGGCAGGGAGCAGTTCTTC
CDR3 protein: CASSLKANLGREQFF
J gene: TRBJ2-1
clone size: .
V gene: TRBV27
D gene: .

CDR3 DNA: TGTGCCAGCAGCGTAGGGGCGGGTGGGCACAATGAGCAGTTCTTC
CDR3 protein: CASSVGAGGHNEQFF
J gene: TRBJ2-1
clone size: .
V gene: TRBV9
D gene: .

CDR3 DNA: TGTGCCAGCTGGATACGAGCGGGAGGGGCCTACGAGCAGTACTTC
CDR3 protein: CASWIRAGGAYEQYF
J gene: TRBJ2-7
clone size: .
V gene: TRBV6-1
D gene: TRBD2

CDR3 DNA: TGCGCCAGCAGCCAAGTTGGGACTAGAACTTATTACGAGCAGTACTTC
CDR3 protein: CASSQVGTRTYYEQYF
J gene: TRBJ2-7
clone size: once
V gene: TRBV4-3
D gene: TRBD2

CDR3 DNA: TGTGCCAGTAGTCCCCACCTAACGGTTGCGGAAGATACGCAGTATTTT
CDR3 protein: CASSPHLTVAEDTQYF
J gene: TRBJ2-3
clone size: .
V gene: TRBV19
D gene: .

CDR3 DNA: TGTGCCAGCAGCTTAGAGGCTCAGGGGGGCGCCTACAATGAGCAGTTCTTC
CDR3 protein: CASSLEAQGGAYNEQFF
J gene: TRBJ2-1
clone size: .
V gene: TRBV7-9
D gene: .

CDR3 DNA: TGTGCCAGCAGCTTGGATCGGTCTGATACGCAGTATTTT
CDR3 protein: CASSLDRSDTQYF
J gene: TRBJ2-3
clone size: .
V gene: TRBV5-6
D gene: .

CDR3 DNA: TGTGCCAGCAGCCCAGGGGAGGACACTGAAGCTTTCTTT
CDR3 protein: CASSPGEDTEAFF
J gene: TRBJ1-1
clone size: .
V gene: TRBV11-2
D gene: .

CDR3 DNA: TGTGCCAGCAGTTTTAGTAGGGCAGGGAGGTACAATGAGCAGTTCTTC
CDR3 protein: CASSFSRAGRYNEQFF
J gene: TRBJ2-1
clone size: .
V gene: TRBV28
D gene: .

CDR3 DNA: TGTGCCAGCAGCGTAGCGGGGGGGTCCAACTATGGCTACACCTTC
CDR3 protein: CASSVAGGSNYGYTF
J gene: TRBJ1-2
clone size: once
V gene: TRBV9
D gene: .

CDR3 DNA: TGTGCCAGTAGCCAAACTTATTCCTACGAGCAGTACTTC
CDR3 protein: CASSQTYSYEQYF
J gene: TRBJ2-7
clone size: .
V gene: TRBV19
D gene: .

CDR3 DNA: TGCGCCACCCGGGACAGGGAGCAAGAAGAGACCCAGTACTTC
CDR3 protein: CATRDREQEETQYF
J gene: TRBJ2-5
clone size: once
V gene: TRBV5-1
D gene: TRBD1

CDR3 DNA: TGTGCCAGCAGCTTTCGGGCAGGGTCGGACAATGAGCAGTTCTTC
CDR3 protein: CASSFRAGSDNEQFF
J gene: TRBJ2-1
clone size: .
V gene: TRBV7-9
D gene: .

CDR3 DNA: TGTGCCAGCCAGGGAATCGGCACAGATACGCAGTATTTT
CDR3 protein: CASQGIGTDTQYF
J gene: TRBJ2-3
clone size: .
V gene: TRBV28
D gene: .

CDR3 DNA: TGTGCCAGCAGCCTCGGACTAGCGGGAGGATATGGCGAGCAGTACTTC
CDR3 protein: CASSLGLAGGYGEQYF
J gene: TRBJ2-7
clone size: .
V gene: TRBV7-6
D gene: TRBD2

CDR3 DNA: TGCGCCAGCAGCTTGGAGTCAGGGGGCCTCTATGGCTACACCTTC
CDR3 protein: CASSLESGGLYGYTF
J gene: TRBJ1-2
clone size: .
V gene: TRBV5-1
D gene: TRBD1

CDR3 DNA: TGTGCCAGCTCTAGCGAAAGCTACGAGCAGTACTTC
CDR3 protein: CASSSESYEQYF
J gene: TRBJ2-7
clone size: .
V gene: TRBV2
D gene: .

CDR3 DNA: TGTGCCATCAGTGAGACGGCCAAAACACTGGATCAGCCCCAGCATTTT
CDR3 protein: CAISETAKTLDQPQHF
J gene: TRBJ1-5
clone size: .
V gene: TRBV10-3
D gene: .

CDR3 DNA: TGCAGCGTGAGAGGGGGCGAGGGGGAAAAACTGTTTTTT
CDR3 protein: CSVRGGEGEKLFF
J gene: TRBJ1-4
clone size: .
V gene: TRBV29-1
D gene: TRBD1

CDR3 DNA: TGCAGCGCTCGTCCAGCGGGAGTTACAGATACGCAGTATTTT
CDR3 protein: CSARPAGVTDTQYF
J gene: TRBJ2-3
clone size: .
V gene: TRBV29-1
D gene: TRBD2

CDR3 DNA: TGTGCCAGCAGGTTCCGAGTTACAGAGTACAATGAGCAGTTCTTC
CDR3 protein: CASRFRVTEYNEQFF
J gene: TRBJ2-1
clone size: .
V gene: TRBV6-6
D gene: .

CDR3 DNA: TGTGCCAGCAGTTTCCGTGGCTCCTACAATGAGCAGTTCTTC
CDR3 protein: CASSFRGSYNEQFF
J gene: TRBJ2-1
clone size: .
V gene: TRBV28
D gene: .

CDR3 DNA: TGTGCCAGCAGCTTGAGTTCGGAAGTGTACACAGATACGCAGTATTTT
CDR3 protein: CASSLSSEVYTDTQYF
J gene: TRBJ2-3
clone size: .
V gene: TRBV5-6
D gene: .

CDR3 DNA: TGTGCCAGCAGTTCTAGCGGGAGGGCTTGGTCGTACTTC
CDR3 protein: CASSSSGRAWSYF
J gene: TRBJ2-7
clone size: .
V gene: TRBV28
D gene: TRBD2

CDR3 DNA: TGTGCCAGCCGTGGGAACACCGGGGAGCTGTTTTTT
CDR3 protein: CASRGNTGELFF
J gene: TRBJ2-2
clone size: .
V gene: TRBV19
D gene: .

CDR3 DNA: TGTGCCAGCAGCTTAGCATCGCAGGGCACCTACGAGCAGTACTTC
CDR3 protein: CASSLASQGTYEQYF
J gene: TRBJ2-7
clone size: .
V gene: TRBV7-9
D gene: .

CDR3 DNA: TGTGCCAGCACGCGGACAGTCCAAGAGACCCAGTACTTC
CDR3 protein: CASTRTVQETQYF
J gene: TRBJ2-5
clone size: .
V gene: TRBV28
D gene: .

CDR3 DNA: TGTGCCAGCAGTCGGGCGGGAGATGAAAAACTGTTTTTT
CDR3 protein: CASSRAGDEKLFF
J gene: TRBJ1-4
clone size: .
V gene: TRBV6-5
D gene: .

CDR3 DNA: TGTGCCAGCAGTTTAAAGTCAGGGGGAGTCATTAGCCACGAGCAGTACTTC
CDR3 protein: CASSLKSGGVISHEQYF
J gene: TRBJ2-7
clone size: .
V gene: TRBV27
D gene: TRBD1

CDR3 DNA: TGTGCCAGCAGCCCCACTAGCGGAATCTACGAGCAGTACTTC
CDR3 protein: CASSPTSGIYEQYF
J gene: TRBJ2-7
clone size: .
V gene: TRBV7-2
D gene: TRBD2

CDR3 DNA: TGTGCCATACGGGCAGGGGACAGGGGTTACACAGATACGCAGTATTTT
CDR3 protein: CAIRAGDRGYTDTQYF
J gene: TRBJ2-3
clone size: .
V gene: TRBV10-3
D gene: TRBD1

CDR3 DNA: TGCGCCAGCAGCTTGGAGCGGTTCTACGAGCAGTACTTC
CDR3 protein: CASSLERFYEQYF
J gene: TRBJ2-7
clone size: .
V gene: TRBV5-1
D gene: .